The clone carrying this TCR beta chain was seen only a few times. CDR1 is GTSNPN, CDR2 SVGIG, per germline (reference sequence). There are 16 residues in the CDR3. V was pared by 0 bases and J by 0 bases, with 14 bases between. This specimen comes from a study of blood T cell repertoires in COVID-19. Background on the study: Some COVID-19 samples were acute and others convalescent; all came from the United States, Italy and Spain. The analysed material was cDNA or gDNA that came from T cells, B-cell-depleted T cells, or PBMCs.

Per the original data handling: Estimation of nucleated cell counts relied on the amplification of reference gene primers. TCRdb's copy holds only in-frame clones and misses some; the assay was immunoSEQ multiplex PCR. The V and J calls and the clone size are those of that table, but D and trimming were determined from the DNA. The sample contains roughly 200,000 clones, 85% to 90% of which appear only once. The genes are TRBV30 and TRBJ1-1; tentative D call: TRBD1 (6 bases). The sequenced sample consisted of peripheral blood. This TCR was recovered from a man aged 35 to 55 with active or convalescent COVID-19. The CDR3: CAWSVRRTVVNTEAFF. For the CDR3, the DNA is TGTGCCTGGAGTGTACGGAGGACAGTGGTGAACACTGAAGCTTTCTTT.